Below, 8 T cell receptor beta chains from the same sample are listed, as sequenced in a study of B cell selection in AIRE deficiency. Sorting defined conventional CD4 T cells as CD4+CD127+. This table comes from immunoSEQ multiplex PCR, and its TCRdb copy is limited to in-frame clones, with some not included. The table records roughly 23,000 clones, 95% to 98% of them present only once. The sequenced sample was conventional CD4+ T cells sorted from PBMCs. The receptors originated from a human donor with AIRE deficiency.

This clone has just one count. The chain links TRBV7-2 to TRBJ2-3; unclear D gene. Between the trimmed V and J ends, which lost 2 bases and 0 bases, there was a span of 6 bases. The CDR3 sequence is 14 residues long. Germline-derived CDR1 and CDR2 are SGHTA and FQGNSA. The CDR3 loop is CASSLSQSTDTQYF. CDR3 nucleotides: TGTGCCAGCAGCTTATCCCAGAGCACAGATACGCAGTATTTT.

This chain uses TRBV28 with TRBJ1-6, with D uncertain. V was pared by 6 bases and J by 10 bases, with 22 bases between. Germline V gene data show CDR1 as MDHEN and CDR2 as SYDVKM. This CDR3 contains 16 residues. CDR3 residues: CASSPQSFSNGSPLHF. As DNA, the CDR3 is TGTGCCAGCAGCCCACAAAGTTTTTCCAACGGGTCACCCCTCCACTTT.

The gene calls are TRBV28 and TRBJ2-7, with 8 bases aligning to TRBD1. The CDR3 extends over 17 amino acids. CDR1 and CDR2 from the germline V gene are MDHEN and SYDVKM. V lost 8 bases, J lost 4 bases, and 19 bases stayed unmatched. The CDR3 nucleotides are TGTGCCAGCGAAGCCCCCCGCGGGACAGGTCCTAGTTACGAGCAGTACTTC. It codes for CASEAPRGTGPSYEQYF. Complete variable domain (other parts from reference TRBV28 and TRBJ2-7): DVKVTQSSRYLVKRTGEKVFLECVQDMDHENMFWYRQDPGLGLRLIYFSYDVKMKEKGDIPEGYSVSREKKERFSLILESASTNQTSMYLCASEAPRGTGPSYEQYFGPGTRLTVT.

This chain joins TRBV6-5 and TRBJ1-5; perhaps TRBD1 as D (5 bases). With 2 bases removed from V and 4 bases from J, the gap between germline ends came to 9 bases. Germline V gene lookup returns CDR1 MNHEY and CDR2 SVGAGI. This CDR3 comprises 14 residues. The CDR3 nucleotides read TGTGCCAGCAGTTACGGGGACGCGAATCAGCCCCAGCATTTT. Translation: CASSYGDANQPQHF.

Only one count was recorded for this clone. The chain employs TRBV19 and TRBJ1-1; D not resolved. The CDR3 extends over 14 amino acids. V was cut by 10 bases and J by 0 bases, with 15 bases left in between. From germline, CDR1 is LNHDA and CDR2 SQIVND (reference sequence). CDR3 in amino acids: CATRPPPVNTEAFF. The CDR3 nucleotides are TGTGCCACCAGACCCCCCCCCGTGAACACTGAAGCTTTCTTT.

The chain has TRBV28 and TRBJ1-5; D gene unclear. The V gene's germline CDR1 is MDHEN and CDR2 SYDVKM. This CDR3 is built from 13 residues. Here the CDR3 reads CATVVSSNQPQHF. The CDR3 coding sequence is TGTGCGACGGTGGTATCTAGCAATCAGCCCCAGCATTTT.

The genes are TRBV28 and TRBJ2-3; TRBD2 aligns across 9 bases. Per the germline V gene, CDR1 is MDHEN and CDR2 is SYDVKM. This CDR3 is 16 amino acids long. With 6 bases clipped from V and 2 bases from J, the junction kept 9 bases outside the gene matches. This chain's CDR3 is CASSPLAGLITDTQYF. The CDR3 DNA sequence: TGTGCCAGCAGCCCGCTAGCGGGGCTGATCACAGATACGCAGTATTTT.

The genes are TRBV28 and TRBJ1-3, with TRBD1 as a possible D gene (6 bases). V lost 3 bases, J lost 2 bases, and 14 bases lay in between. The CDR3 has 16 residues. CDR1 is MDHEN, CDR2 SYDVKM, per germline. The CDR3 DNA follows: TGTGCCAGCAGTTTTGTAGGCAGGGGAACTGGAAACACCATATATTTT. This encodes CASSFVGRGTGNTIYF.